This T cell receptor beta chain appears in the sequencing data of a study of PD-1 blockade in classical Hodgkin lymphoma. The CDR3 contains 13 residues. The germline CDR1 and CDR2 sequences are KGHSH and LQKENI. V was cut by 2 bases and J by 3 bases, with 8 bases left in between. Whole-study results and caveats: At C4D1, TCR diversity had climbed significantly for CD4+ cells, though not for CD8+ cells.

A remark on this clone: Its target is not known.

Following autologous stem cell transplantation, relapse occurred in every patient, and exposure to brentuximab vedotin varied. Clones were read by immunoSEQ multiplex PCR, and TCRdb kept only the in-frame ones, dropping some. This sample carries 50,000 to 85,000 clones, about 70% of them seen once, and the ten largest clones take just over 9%. The source of this sequence is a human donor with classical Hodgkin lymphoma. The J gene is TRBJ2-7, the V gene TRBV18, with D perhaps matching TRBD1 (5 bases). This specimen consisted of peripheral blood mononuclear cells (PBMCs), obtained before the second cycle of nivolumab. The CDR3 nucleotides read TGTGCCAGCTCACCAGACAGCCTCTACGAGCAGTACTTC. It translates to CASSPDSLYEQYF.